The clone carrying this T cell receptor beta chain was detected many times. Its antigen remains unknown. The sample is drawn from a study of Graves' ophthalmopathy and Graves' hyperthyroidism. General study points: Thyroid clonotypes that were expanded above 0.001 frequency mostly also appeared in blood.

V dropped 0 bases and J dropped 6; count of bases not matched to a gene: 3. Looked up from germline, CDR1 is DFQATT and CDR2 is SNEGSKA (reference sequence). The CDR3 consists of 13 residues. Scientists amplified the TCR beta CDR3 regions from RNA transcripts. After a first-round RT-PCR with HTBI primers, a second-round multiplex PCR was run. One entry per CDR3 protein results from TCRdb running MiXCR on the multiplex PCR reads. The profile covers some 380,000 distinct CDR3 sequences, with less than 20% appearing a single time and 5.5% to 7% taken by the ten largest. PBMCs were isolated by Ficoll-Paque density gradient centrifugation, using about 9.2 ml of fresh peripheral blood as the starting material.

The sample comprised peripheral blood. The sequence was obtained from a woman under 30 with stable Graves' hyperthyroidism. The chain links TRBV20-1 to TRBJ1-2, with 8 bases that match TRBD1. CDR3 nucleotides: TGCAGTGCTAGAGAACAGGGGGGGCATGGCTACACCTTC. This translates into CSAREQGGHGYTF.